This T cell receptor (beta chain) was captured in a study of memory B cells and T cells in multiple sclerosis (dated by TCRdb to between 2017 and 2018). For the study in its entirety: In multiple sclerosis patients, the study set the TCR beta repertoires of autoproliferating peripheral T cells against those of T cells infiltrating brain lesions. A couple of multiple sclerosis patients, for whom either brain lesions at autopsy or brain-infiltrating cells from biopsy were available, were included in TCR sequencing. The study at large found these results: Clone-set sizes varied between compartments, which affected the numbers of shared clonotypes and made normalization necessary.

There are 13 amino acids in the CDR3, from cysteine to phenylalanine inclusive. The retained sequence is limited to the CDR3, 39 bases, with the frame set at the first base. Via the germline V gene, CDR1 is SQVTM and CDR2 ANQGSEA. Trimming costs V 6 bases and J 2 bases, and their ends lie 13 bases apart. As concerns this clone: The clone's antigen remains unknown. Qualities for individual bases were not recorded, and no much larger clone is one base off.

Using the immunoSEQ Platform, TCRbeta CDR3 regions were amplified from extracted genomic DNA. Multiplex PCR, high-throughput sequencing and a vendor bioinformatics pipeline were combined in the immunoSEQ assay. Under the source paper's analysis protocol: Non-productive sequences and CDR3s shorter than 4 amino acids were removed, and clonotype frequencies were recalculated per sample. In immunoSEQ Analyzer 2.0, shared clonotypes were identified as identical CDR3 amino acid, V gene and J gene sequences. To normalize repertoire overlap, the number of shared clonotypes was divided by the product of the two clone-set sizes and multiplied by 1000 to give arbitrary units. TCRdb took over this immuneACCESS table, retaining in-frame rearrangements with V and J assigned. Such tables are incomplete; in checked studies, under half of the missing clones stem from an unresolved V gene, and the remainder is unexplained. The D gene and trimming were derived from the DNA, and the V and J assignments and clone size from that table. Across this sample there are approximately 30,000 clones, with roughly 82% seen only once. Clones ranked in the top ten supply 2% to 3% of the sample.

Autoproliferating (CFSEdim) and non-proliferating (CFSEhi) T cell fractions were sequenced separately after stimulus-free culture of CFSE-labeled PBMCs. Altogether, 5x10^7 CFSE-labeled PBMCs were kept in culture for roughly 7 days with no stimulus, after which the replicate wells were combined. PBMCs were labeled with roughly 0.5 uM CFSE and were cultured without exogenous stimuli in serum-free AIM-V medium. PBMCs were isolated by Ficoll density gradient centrifugation and cryopreserved before use. Live 7-AAD-negative cells were sorted on a FACSAria III, washed with PBS, and frozen at -80 degrees C as dry pellets.

The origin of this receptor is a human donor with multiple sclerosis. This sequence uses TRBV29-1 and TRBJ1-2; too little of a D gene remains to name it. The sequencing sample was made of PBMCs from blood kept in culture. The CDR3 reads as follows: CSVARIPNYGYTF. The sequenced DNA is TGCAGCGTGGCAAGGATTCCCAACTATGGCTACACCTTC.